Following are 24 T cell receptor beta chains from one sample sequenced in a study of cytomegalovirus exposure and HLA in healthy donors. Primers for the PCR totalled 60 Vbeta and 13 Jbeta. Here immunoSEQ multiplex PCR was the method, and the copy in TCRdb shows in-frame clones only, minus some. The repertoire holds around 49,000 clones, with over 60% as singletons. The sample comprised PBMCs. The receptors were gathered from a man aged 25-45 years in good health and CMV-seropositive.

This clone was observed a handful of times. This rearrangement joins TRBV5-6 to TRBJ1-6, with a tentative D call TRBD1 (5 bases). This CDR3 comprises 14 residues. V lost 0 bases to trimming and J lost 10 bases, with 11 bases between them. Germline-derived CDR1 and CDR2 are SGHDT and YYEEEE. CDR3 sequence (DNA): TGTGCCAGCAGCTTGGAGGGGTCTCGATCACCCCTCCACTTT. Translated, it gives CASSLEGSRSPLHF. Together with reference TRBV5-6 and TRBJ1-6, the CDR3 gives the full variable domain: DAGVTQSPTHLIKTRGQQVTLRCSPKSGHDTVSWYQQALGQGPQFIFQYYEEEERQRGNFPDRFSGHQFPNYSSELNVNALLLGDSALYLCASSLEGSRSPLHFGNGTRLTVT.

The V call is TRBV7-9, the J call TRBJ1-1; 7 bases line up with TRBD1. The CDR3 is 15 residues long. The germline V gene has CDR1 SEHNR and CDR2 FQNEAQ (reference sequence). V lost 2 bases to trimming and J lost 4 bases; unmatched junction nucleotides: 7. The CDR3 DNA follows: TGTGCCAGCAGCTTAACTATGGCAGGGGGCACTGAAGCTTTCTTT. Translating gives CASSLTMAGGTEAFF. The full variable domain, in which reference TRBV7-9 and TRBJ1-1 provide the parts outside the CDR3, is DTGVSQNPRHKITKRGQNVTFRCDPISEHNRLYWYRQTLGQGPEFLTYFQNEAQLEKSRLLSDRFSAERPKGSFSTLEIQRTEQGDSAMYLCASSLTMAGGTEAFFGQGTRLTVV.

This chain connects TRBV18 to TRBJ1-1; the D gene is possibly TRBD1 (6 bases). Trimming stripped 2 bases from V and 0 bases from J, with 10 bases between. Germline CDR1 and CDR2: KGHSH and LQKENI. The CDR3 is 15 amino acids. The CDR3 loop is CASSPFDRMNTEAFF. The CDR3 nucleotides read TGTGCCAGCTCACCATTCGACAGGATGAACACTGAAGCTTTCTTT.

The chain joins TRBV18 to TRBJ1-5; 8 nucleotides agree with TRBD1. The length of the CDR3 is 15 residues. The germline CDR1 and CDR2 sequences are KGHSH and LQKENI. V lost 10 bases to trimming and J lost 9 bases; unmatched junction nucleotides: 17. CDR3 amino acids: CATTLGQGVGGPQHF. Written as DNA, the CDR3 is TGTGCCACAACTTTAGGACAGGGCGTCGGGGGGCCCCAGCATTTT.

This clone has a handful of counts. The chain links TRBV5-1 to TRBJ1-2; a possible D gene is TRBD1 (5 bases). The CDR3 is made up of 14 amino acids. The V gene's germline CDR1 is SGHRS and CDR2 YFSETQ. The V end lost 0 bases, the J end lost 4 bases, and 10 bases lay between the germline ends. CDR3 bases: TGCGCCAGCAGCTTGGACCCAGGGATCTATGGCTACACCTTC. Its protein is CASSLDPGIYGYTF.

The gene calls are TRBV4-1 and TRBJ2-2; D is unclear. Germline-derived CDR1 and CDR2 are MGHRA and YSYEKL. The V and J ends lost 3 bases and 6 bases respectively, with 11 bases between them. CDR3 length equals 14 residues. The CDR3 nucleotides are TGCGCCAGCAGCCAGGGCCCTATCCCCGGGGAGCTGTTTTTT. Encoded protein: CASSQGPIPGELFF.

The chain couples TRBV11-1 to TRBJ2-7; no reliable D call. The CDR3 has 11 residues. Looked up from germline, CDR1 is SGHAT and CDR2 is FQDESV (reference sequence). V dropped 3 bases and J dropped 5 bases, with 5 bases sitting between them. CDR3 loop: CASSLKHEQYF. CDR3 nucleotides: TGTGCCAGCAGCTTGAAGCACGAGCAGTACTTC.

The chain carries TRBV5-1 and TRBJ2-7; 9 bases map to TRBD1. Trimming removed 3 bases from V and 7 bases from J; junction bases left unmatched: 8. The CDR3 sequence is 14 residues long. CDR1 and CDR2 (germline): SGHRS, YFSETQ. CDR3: CASSSIQGAGEQYF. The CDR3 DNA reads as TGCGCCAGCAGCTCGATACAGGGGGCCGGTGAGCAGTACTTC.

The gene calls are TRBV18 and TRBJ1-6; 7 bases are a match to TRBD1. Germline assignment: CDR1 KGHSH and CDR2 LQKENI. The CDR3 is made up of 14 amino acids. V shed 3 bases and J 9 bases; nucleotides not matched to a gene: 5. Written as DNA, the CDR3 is TGTGCCAGCTCACCTGACAGGGAGGTTTCACCCCTCCACTTT. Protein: CASSPDREVSPLHF.

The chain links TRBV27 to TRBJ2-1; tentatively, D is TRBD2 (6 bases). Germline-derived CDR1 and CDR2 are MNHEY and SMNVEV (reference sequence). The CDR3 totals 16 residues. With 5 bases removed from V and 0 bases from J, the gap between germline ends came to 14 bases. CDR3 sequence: CASSVNSGSSYNEQFF. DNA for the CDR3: TGTGCCAGCAGTGTCAATAGCGGTAGCTCCTACAATGAGCAGTTCTTC.

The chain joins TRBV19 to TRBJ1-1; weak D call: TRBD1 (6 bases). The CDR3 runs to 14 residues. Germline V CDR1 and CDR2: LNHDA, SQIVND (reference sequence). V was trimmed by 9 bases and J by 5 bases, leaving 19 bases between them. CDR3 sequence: CASGWGGGGTEAFF. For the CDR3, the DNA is TGTGCCAGCGGCTGGGGGGGCGGGGGAACTGAAGCTTTCTTT.

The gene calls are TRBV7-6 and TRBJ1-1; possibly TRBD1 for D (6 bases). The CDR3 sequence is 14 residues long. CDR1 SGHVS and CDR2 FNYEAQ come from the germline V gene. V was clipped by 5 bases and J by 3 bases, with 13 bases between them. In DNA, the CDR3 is TGTGCCAGCAGCGCAGGGGTGGCGGACACTGAAGCTTTCTTT. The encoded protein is CASSAGVADTEAFF.

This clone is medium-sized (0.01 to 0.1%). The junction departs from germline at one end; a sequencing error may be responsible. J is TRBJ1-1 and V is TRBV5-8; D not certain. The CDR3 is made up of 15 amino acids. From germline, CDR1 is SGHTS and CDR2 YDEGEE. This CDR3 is CASSLANVGGSSFSF. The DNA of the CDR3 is TGTGCCAGCAGCTTGGCCAATGTGGGAGGGTCAAGCTTTAGCTTT.

CDR3 DNA sequence: TGTGCCAGTAGTGACTTTGGACAGGGCTATGGCTACACCTTC. This translates into CASSDFGQGYGYTF. The rearrangement uses TRBV19 and TRBJ1-2; TRBD1 aligns across 8 bases. The CDR3 covers 14 residues. CDR1 and CDR2 (germline): LNHDA, SQIVND (reference sequence). V was pared by 5 bases and J by 4 bases, with 6 bases of the junction left unmatched.

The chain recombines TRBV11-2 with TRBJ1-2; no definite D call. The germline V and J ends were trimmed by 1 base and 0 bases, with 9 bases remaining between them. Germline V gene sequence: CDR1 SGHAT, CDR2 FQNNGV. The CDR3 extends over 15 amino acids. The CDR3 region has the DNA TGTGCCAGCAGCTTAGTGTCGCAGGCTAACTATGGCTACACCTTC. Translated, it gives CASSLVSQANYGYTF.

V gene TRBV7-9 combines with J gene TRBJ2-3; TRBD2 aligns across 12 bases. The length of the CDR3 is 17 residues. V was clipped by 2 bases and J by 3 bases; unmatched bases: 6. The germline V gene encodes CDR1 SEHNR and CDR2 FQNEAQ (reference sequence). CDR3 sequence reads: CASSLWASGGATDTQYF. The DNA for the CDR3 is TGTGCCAGCAGCTTATGGGCTAGCGGGGGGGCTACAGATACGCAGTATTTT.

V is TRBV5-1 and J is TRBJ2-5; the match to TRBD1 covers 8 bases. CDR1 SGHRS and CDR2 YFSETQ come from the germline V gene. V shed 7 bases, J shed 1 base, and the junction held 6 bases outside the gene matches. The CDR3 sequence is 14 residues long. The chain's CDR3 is CASGVGQGQETQYF. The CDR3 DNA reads TGCGCCAGCGGCGTCGGACAGGGCCAAGAGACCCAGTACTTC.

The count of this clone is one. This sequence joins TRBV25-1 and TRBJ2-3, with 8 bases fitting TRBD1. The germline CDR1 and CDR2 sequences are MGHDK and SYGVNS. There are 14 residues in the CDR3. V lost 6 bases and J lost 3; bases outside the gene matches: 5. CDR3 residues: CASSQGQATDTQYF. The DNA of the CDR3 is TGTGCCAGCAGCCAGGGACAGGCAACAGATACGCAGTATTTT.

The CDR3 DNA follows: TGTGCCAGCGGCGCGGACAGGGTAAGCAATCAGCCCCAGCATTTT. Residues: CASGADRVSNQPQHF. The chain couples TRBV6-6 to TRBJ1-5, with 8 bases fitting TRBD1. Looked up from germline, CDR1 is MNHNY and CDR2 is SVGAGI (reference sequence). V dropped 8 bases and J dropped 1; count of bases not matched to a gene: 7. CDR3 length: 15 residues.

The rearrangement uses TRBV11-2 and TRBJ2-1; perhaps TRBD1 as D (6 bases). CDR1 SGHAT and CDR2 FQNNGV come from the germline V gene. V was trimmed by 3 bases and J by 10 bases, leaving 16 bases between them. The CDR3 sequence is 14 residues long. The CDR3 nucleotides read TGTGCCAGCAGCTTGTGGATAACAGGGACCGAGCAGTTCTTC. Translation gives CASSLWITGTEQFF.

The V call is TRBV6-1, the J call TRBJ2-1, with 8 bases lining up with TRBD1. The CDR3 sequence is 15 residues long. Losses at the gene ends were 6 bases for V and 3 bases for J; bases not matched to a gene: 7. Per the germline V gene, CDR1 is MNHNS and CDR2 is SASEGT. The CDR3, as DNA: TGTGCCAGCAGGCCCGACAGGGGTAACTACAATGAGCAGTTCTTC. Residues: CASRPDRGNYNEQFF.

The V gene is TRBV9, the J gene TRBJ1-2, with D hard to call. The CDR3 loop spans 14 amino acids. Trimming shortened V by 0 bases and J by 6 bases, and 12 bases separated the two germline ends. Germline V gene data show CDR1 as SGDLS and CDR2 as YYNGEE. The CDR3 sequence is CASSVDQLEDGYTF. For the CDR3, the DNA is TGTGCCAGCAGCGTAGATCAGCTAGAGGATGGCTACACCTTC.

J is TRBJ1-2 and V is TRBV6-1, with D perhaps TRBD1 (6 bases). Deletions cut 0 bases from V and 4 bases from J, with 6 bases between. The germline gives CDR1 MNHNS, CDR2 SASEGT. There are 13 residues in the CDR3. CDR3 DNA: TGTGCCAGCAGTGAAGCAGGGGGCTATGGCTACACCTTC. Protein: CASSEAGGYGYTF.

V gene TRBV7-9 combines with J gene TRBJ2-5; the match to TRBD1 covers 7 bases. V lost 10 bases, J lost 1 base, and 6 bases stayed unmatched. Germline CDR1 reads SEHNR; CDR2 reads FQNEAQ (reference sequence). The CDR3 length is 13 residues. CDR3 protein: CAMGQPPQETQYF. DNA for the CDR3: TGTGCCATGGGACAGCCCCCCCAAGAGACCCAGTACTTC. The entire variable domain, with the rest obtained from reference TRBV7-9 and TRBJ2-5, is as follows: DTGVSQNPRHKITKRGQNVTFRCDPISEHNRLYWYRQTLGQGPEFLTYFQNEAQLEKSRLLSDRFSAERPKGSFSTLEIQRTEQGDSAMYLCAMGQPPQETQYFGPGTRLLVL.